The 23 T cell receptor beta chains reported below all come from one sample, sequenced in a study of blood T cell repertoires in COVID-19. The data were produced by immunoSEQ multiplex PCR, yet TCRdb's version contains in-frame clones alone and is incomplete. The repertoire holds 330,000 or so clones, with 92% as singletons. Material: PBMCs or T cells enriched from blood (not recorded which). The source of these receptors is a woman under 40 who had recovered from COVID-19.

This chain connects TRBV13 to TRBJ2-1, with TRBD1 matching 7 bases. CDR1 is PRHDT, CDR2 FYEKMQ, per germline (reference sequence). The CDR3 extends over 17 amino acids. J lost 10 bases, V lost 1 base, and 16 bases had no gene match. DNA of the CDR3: TGTGCCAGCAGCTTAGATGGTAGGGCTAGCCCGGGACAGGAGCAGTTCTTC. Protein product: CASSLDGRASPGQEQFF.

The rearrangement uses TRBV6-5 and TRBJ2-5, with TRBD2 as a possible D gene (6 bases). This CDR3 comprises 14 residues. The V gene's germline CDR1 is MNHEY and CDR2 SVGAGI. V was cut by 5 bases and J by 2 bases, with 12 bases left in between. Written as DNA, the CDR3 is TGTGCCAGCAGTCCACCCGGGGGACAAGAGACCCAGTACTTC. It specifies CASSPPGGQETQYF.

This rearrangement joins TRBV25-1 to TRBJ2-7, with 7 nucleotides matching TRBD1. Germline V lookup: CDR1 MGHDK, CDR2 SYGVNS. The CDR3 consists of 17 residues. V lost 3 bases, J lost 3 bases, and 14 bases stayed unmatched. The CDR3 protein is CASSEALPKGQIYEQYF. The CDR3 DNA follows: TGTGCCAGCAGTGAGGCCCTCCCGAAGGGACAGATCTACGAGCAGTACTTC.

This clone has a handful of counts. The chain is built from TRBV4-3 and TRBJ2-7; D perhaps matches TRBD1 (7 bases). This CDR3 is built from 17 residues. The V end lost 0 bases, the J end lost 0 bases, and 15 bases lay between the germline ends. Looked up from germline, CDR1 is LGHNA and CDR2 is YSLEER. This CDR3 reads CASSQDRGTDYSYEQYF. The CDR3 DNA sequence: TGCGCCAGCAGCCAAGATCGGGGGACAGACTACTCCTACGAGCAGTACTTC.

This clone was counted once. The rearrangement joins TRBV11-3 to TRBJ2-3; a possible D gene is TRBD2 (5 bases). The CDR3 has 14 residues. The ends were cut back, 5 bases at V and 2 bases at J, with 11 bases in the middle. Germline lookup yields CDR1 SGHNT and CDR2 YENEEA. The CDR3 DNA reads TGTGCCAGCAGCCTCGGGGAGAACACAGATACGCAGTATTTT. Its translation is CASSLGENTDTQYF.

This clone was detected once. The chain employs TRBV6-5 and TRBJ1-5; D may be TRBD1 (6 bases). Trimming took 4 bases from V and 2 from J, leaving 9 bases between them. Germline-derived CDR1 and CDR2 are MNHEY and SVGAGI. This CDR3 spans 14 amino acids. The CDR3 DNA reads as TGTGCCAGCAGTTCAGGGGTAGGCAATCAGCCCCAGCATTTT. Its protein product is CASSSGVGNQPQHF.

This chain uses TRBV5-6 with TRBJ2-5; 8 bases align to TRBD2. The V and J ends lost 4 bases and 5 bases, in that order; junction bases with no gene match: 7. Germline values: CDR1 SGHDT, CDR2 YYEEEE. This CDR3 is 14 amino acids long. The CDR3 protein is CASSRTSGGETQYF. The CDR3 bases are TGTGCCAGCAGCCGCACTAGCGGAGGGGAGACCCAGTACTTC.

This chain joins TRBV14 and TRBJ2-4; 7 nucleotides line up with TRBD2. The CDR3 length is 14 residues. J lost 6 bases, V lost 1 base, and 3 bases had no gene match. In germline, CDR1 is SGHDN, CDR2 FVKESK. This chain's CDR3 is CASSQGGRGNIQYF. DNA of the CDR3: TGTGCCAGCAGCCAAGGGGGGAGGGGAAACATTCAGTACTTC.

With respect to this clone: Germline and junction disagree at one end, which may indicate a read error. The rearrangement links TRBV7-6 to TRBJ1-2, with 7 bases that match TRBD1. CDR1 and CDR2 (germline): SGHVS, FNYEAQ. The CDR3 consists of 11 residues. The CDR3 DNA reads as TGTGCCAGCAGCTCTGACAGGGTAGGTATCTTC. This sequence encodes CASSSDRVGIF.

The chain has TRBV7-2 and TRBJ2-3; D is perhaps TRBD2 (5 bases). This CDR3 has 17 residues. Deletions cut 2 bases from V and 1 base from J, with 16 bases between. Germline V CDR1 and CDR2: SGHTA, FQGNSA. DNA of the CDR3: TGTGCCAGCAGCTTATACCCTGGGAGAATCGGCACAGATACGCAGTATTTT. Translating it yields CASSLYPGRIGTDTQYF. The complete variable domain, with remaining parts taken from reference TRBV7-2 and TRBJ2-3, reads GAGVSQSPSNKVTEKGKDVELRCDPISGHTALYWYRQSLGQGLEFLIYFQGNSAPDKSGLPSDRFSAERTGGSVSTLTIQRTQQEDSAVYLCASSLYPGRIGTDTQYFGPGTRLTVL.

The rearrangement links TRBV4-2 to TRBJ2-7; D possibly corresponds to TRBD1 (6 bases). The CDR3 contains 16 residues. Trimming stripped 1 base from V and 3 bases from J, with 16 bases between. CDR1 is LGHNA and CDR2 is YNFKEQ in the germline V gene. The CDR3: CASSQAGPGADYEQYF. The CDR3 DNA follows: TGTGCCAGCAGCCAAGCTGGTCCAGGGGCGGACTACGAGCAGTACTTC.

The CDR3 is CATSGGVPPYEQYF. In DNA, the CDR3 is TGTGCCACCAGTGGAGGAGTACCTCCCTACGAGCAGTACTTC. The V gene is TRBV24-1, the J gene TRBJ2-7; D is unclear. Germline V gene sequence: CDR1 KGHDR, CDR2 SFDVKD. The V end lost 5 bases, the J end lost 2 bases, and 12 bases lay between the germline ends. CDR3 size: 14 residues.

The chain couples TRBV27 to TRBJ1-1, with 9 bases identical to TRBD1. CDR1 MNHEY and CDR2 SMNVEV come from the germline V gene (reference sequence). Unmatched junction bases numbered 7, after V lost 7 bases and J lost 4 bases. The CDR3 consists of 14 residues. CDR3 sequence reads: CASNQQGAGTEAFF. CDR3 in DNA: TGTGCCAGCAATCAACAGGGGGCAGGCACTGAAGCTTTCTTT.

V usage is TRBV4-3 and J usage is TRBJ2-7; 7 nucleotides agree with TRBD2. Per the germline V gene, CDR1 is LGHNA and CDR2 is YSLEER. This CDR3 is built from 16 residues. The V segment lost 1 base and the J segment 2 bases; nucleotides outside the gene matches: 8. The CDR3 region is CASSQVYTGGAYEQYF. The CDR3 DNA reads TGCGCCAGCAGCCAAGTTTACACGGGGGGAGCCTACGAGCAGTACTTC.

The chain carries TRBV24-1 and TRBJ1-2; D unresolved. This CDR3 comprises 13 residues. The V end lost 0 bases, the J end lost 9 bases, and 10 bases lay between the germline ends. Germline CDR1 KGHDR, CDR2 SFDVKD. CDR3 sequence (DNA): TGTGCCACCAGTGATTTGGAGTGGGAGAGCTACACCTTC. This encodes CATSDLEWESYTF.

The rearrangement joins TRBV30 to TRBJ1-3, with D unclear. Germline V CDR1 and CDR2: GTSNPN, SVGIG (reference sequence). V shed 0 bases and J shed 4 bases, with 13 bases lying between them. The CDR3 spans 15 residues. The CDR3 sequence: CAWSVLSGRGNTIYF. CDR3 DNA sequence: TGTGCCTGGAGTGTACTCTCTGGGAGGGGAAACACCATATATTTT. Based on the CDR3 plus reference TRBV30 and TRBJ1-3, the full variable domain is SQTIHQWPATLVQPVGSPLSLECTVEGTSNPNLYWYRQAAGRGLQLLFYSVGIGQISSEVPQNLSASRPQDRQFILSSKKLLLSDSGFYLCAWSVLSGRGNTIYFGEGSWLTVV.

Written as DNA, the CDR3 is TGTGCCACCAGACCCTCCGGGAACCTGGGGACCGGGGAGCTGTTTTTT. This codes for CATRPSGNLGTGELFF. The chain recombines TRBV24-1 with TRBJ2-2, with D perhaps matching TRBD2 (5 bases). V shed 7 bases and J shed 5 bases, with 19 bases lying between them. Germline assignment: CDR1 KGHDR and CDR2 SFDVKD. The CDR3 is 16 amino acids.

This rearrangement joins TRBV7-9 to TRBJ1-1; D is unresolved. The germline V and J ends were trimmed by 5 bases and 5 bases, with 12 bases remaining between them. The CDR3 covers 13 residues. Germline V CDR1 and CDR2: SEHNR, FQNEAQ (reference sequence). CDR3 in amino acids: CASSHQERTEAFF. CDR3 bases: TGTGCCAGCAGCCATCAAGAGAGAACTGAAGCTTTCTTT. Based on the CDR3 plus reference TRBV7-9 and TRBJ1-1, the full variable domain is DTGVSQNPRHKITKRGQNVTFRCDPISEHNRLYWYRQTLGQGPEFLTYFQNEAQLEKSRLLSDRFSAERPKGSFSTLEIQRTEQGDSAMYLCASSHQERTEAFFGQGTRLTVV.

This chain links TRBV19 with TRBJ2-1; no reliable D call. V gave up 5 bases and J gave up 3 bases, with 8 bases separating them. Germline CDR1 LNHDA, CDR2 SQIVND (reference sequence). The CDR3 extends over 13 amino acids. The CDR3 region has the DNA TGTGCCAGTAGTTTGGCGGTCTACAATGAGCAGTTCTTC. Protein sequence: CASSLAVYNEQFF.

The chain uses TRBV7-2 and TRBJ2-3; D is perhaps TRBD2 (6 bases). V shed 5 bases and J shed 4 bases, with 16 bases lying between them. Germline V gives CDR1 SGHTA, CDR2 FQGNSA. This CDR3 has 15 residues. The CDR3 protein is CASSLTRVGPDTQYF. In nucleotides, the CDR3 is TGTGCCAGCAGCCTGACTAGGGTAGGACCAGATACGCAGTATTTT.

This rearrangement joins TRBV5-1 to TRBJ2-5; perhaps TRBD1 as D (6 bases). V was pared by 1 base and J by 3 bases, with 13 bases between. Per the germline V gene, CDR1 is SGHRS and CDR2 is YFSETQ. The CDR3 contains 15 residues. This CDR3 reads CASSLRRQAKETQYF. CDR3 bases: TGCGCCAGCAGCTTGAGGAGACAGGCAAAAGAGACCCAGTACTTC.

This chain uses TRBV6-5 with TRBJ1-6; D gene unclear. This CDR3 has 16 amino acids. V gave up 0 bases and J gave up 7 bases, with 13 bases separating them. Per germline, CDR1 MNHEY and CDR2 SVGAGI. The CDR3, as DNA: TGTGCCAGCAGTTACTCGAAGCGGGCTGGCAATTCACCCCTCCACTTT. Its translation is CASSYSKRAGNSPLHF.

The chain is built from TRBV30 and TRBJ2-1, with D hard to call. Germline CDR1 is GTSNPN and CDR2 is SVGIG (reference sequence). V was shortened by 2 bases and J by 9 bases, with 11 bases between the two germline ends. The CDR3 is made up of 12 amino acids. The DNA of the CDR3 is TGTGCCTGGAGTCAACTGCCCGGTGAGCAGTTCTTC. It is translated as CAWSQLPGEQFF.